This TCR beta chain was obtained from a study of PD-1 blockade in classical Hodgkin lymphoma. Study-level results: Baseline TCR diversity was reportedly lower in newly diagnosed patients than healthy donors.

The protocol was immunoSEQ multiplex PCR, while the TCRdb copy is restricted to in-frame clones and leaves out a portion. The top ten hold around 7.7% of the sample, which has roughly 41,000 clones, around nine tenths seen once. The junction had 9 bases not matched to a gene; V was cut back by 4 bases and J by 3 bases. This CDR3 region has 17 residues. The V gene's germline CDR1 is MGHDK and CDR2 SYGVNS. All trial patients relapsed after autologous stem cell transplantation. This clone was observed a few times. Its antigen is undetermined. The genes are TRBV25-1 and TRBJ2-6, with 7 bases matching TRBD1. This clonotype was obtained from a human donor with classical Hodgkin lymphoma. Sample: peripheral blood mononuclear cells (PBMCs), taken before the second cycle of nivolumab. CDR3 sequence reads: CASSVRQGFGGANVLTF. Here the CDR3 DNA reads TGTGCCAGCAGTGTTAGACAGGGATTTGGTGGGGCCAACGTCCTGACTTTC.